This TCR beta chain was documented in a study of T cell repertoires in ileal Crohn's disease. Study-wide results and limits: Compared with non-smokers, active smokers at surgery showed more clonal expansions. Mucosal expansions were suggested to be mainly CD8 T cells.

The data were produced by immunoSEQ multiplex PCR, yet TCRdb's version contains in-frame clones alone and is incomplete. Among nearly 7,500 clones, around 70% were seen once, and the ten largest hold roughly 7%. The time point: neoterminal ileum biopsy at postoperative endoscopy, about 6 months after surgery. As regards this clone: The antigen is undetermined.

The sequence was obtained from an adult with Crohn's disease. The source material was ileal tissue.

The CDR3 here is CASSRRGIGNTIYF. The CDR3 region has the DNA TGTGCCAGCAGCCGCAGGGGTATCGGAAACACCATATATTTT. The V call is TRBV5-4, the J call TRBJ1-3; maybe TRBD1 (6 bases). V was trimmed by 4 bases and J by 4 bases, leaving 12 bases between them. The CDR3 has 14 amino acids. CDR1 is SGHNT, CDR2 YYREEE, per germline (reference sequence).